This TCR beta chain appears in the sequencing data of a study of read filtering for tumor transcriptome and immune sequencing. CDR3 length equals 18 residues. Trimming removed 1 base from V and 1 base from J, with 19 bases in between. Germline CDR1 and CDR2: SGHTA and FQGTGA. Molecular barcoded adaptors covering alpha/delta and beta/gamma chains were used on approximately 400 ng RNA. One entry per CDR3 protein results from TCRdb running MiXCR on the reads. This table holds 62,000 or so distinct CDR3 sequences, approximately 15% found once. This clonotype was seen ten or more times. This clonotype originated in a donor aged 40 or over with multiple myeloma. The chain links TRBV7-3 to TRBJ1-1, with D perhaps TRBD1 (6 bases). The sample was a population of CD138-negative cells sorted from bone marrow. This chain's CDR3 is CASSLNIRSGAQNTEAFF. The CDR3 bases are TGTGCCAGCAGCTTAAACATAAGGTCAGGGGCCCAGAACACTGAAGCTTTCTTT.